This T cell receptor beta chain comes out of a study of CD8+ T cells in alopecia areata. The wider study: Donors of skin were C3H/HeJ mice aged about 6-12 months with spontaneous alopecia, and recipients were 7-10-week-old female C3H/HeJ mice. The study's findings and limits: More clonal than normal scalp was lesional scalp, particularly alopecia totalis/universalis. TCRs were shared less clearly across patients than in mice, possibly for HLA-related reasons. When scalp samples are sequenced, resident alphabeta T cells of normal skin are also captured.

Only a few counts were recorded for this clone. Its cognate antigen is unknown. The germline and genes are mouse ones. With the read ending 4 residues before the CDR3 end, the germline J gene is used to fill in that end. The germline gives CDR1 NSHNY, CDR2 SYGAGN. This CDR3 is built from 15 residues. The trim removed 1 base at V and 4 bases at J, leaving 5 bases unmatched. After isolation, RNA underwent reverse transcription to generate cDNA as the sequencing template. The method was immunoSEQ multiplex PCR; TCRdb's version includes in-frame clones alone and lacks a portion of them. Reported are about 270,000 clones, none seen only once; the ten largest carry about 1.2%. Sorting relied on CD4, CD8alpha, NKG2D, NKG2ACE and other markers applied to pooled cutaneous lymph node cells.

The source material was CD4+ T cells sorted from a lymph node. V is TRBV13-1 and J is TRBJ2-1; TRBD2 aligns across 7 bases. The sequence was obtained from a C3H/HeJ mouse with alopecia areata. This line is of MHC haplotype H2-k. CDR3 DNA, as far as it was read: TGTGCCAGCAGTGATAACCGGGGGGGTTATGCT. Its protein product is CASSDNRGGYA. The complete CDR3 protein is CASSDNRGGYAEQFF.